This T cell receptor (beta chain) was recorded in a study of radiotherapy plus CTLA-4 blockade in lung cancer. At the level of the study: Roughly 17% of patients responded objectively, and around 31% achieved disease control.

Study-wide results and limits: Interferon-beta and early blood T cell clone dynamics reportedly predicted response best. In blood, after radiotherapy plus ipilimumab, tumor-derived TCR clones expanded.

Here immunoSEQ multiplex PCR was the method, and the copy in TCRdb shows in-frame clones only, minus some. The sample holds some 43,000 clones, 82% seen once. This clone occurred a few times. What it binds is not known. The CDR3 has 17 amino acids. Germline V gene sequence: CDR1 SGDLS, CDR2 YYNGEE. Trimming took 1 base from V and 1 from J, leaving 14 bases between them. The sample here was peripheral blood, taken from a patient treated with radiotherapy plus ipilimumab. The clonotype comes from a human donor with non-small cell lung cancer who had stable disease on radiotherapy plus ipilimumab. This chain links TRBV9 with TRBJ2-2; D is uncertain. CDR3 sequence reads: CASSVLRSAVNTGELFF. CDR3 sequence (DNA): TGTGCCAGCAGCGTACTGAGGAGCGCGGTGAACACCGGGGAGCTGTTTTTT.